These 7 T cell receptor beta chains originate from one sample sequenced in a study of cytotoxic CD8 clonotypes in ibrutinib-treated CLL. Data came from immunoSEQ multiplex PCR; TCRdb stores just in-frame clones and leaves some out. The sample contains 200,000 to 250,000 clones, about 75% of which appear only once. Sequencing used PBMCs, obtained after 12 months of ibrutinib treatment. All receptors come from a human donor with chronic lymphocytic leukemia.

The rearrangement links TRBV25-1 to TRBJ2-2, with a possible D match to TRBD1 (6 bases). Germline values: CDR1 MGHDK, CDR2 SYGVNS. Trimming cost V 2 bases and J 6 bases, with 10 bases left between them. The CDR3 loop spans 14 amino acids. The CDR3 sequence is CASSETGKAGELFF. The CDR3 bases are TGTGCCAGCAGTGAAACAGGGAAGGCCGGGGAGCTGTTTTTT.

The rearrangement links TRBV4-1 to TRBJ2-2, with 8 bases that match TRBD1. CDR1 is MGHRA, CDR2 YSYEKL, per germline. V trimming: 4 bases; J trimming: 0 bases; junction bases outside the gene matches: 4. This CDR3 comprises 16 residues. In nucleotides, the CDR3 is TGCGCCAGCAGCCGAGGACAGGGACCGAACACCGGGGAGCTGTTTTTT. Its protein product is CASSRGQGPNTGELFF.

This clone has more than one count but fewer than ten. This chain connects TRBV7-9 to TRBJ2-7, with 11 bases that match TRBD2. Germline V gives CDR1 SEHNR, CDR2 FQNEAQ (reference sequence). V shed 7 bases and J 2 bases; nucleotides not matched to a gene: 7. The CDR3 totals 15 residues. CDR3: CASNLAGGPTYEQYF. The CDR3 nucleotides read TGTGCCAGCAATCTAGCGGGAGGCCCCACCTACGAGCAGTACTTC.

The chain recombines TRBV6-5 with TRBJ1-2; D is undetermined. Germline CDR1 reads MNHEY; CDR2 reads SVGAGI. V was trimmed by 0 bases and J by 8 bases, leaving 13 bases between them. The CDR3 runs to 14 residues. CDR3 coding DNA: TGTGCCAGCAGTTACTCCGATCGAGCAAGGGGCTACACCTTC. Amino acid sequence: CASSYSDRARGYTF.

This clone has only one observation. V and J are TRBV4-2 and TRBJ2-1, with 9 bases aligning to TRBD2. The CDR3 length is 17 residues. V lost 2 bases and J lost 4; bases outside the gene matches: 9. From germline, CDR1 is LGHNA and CDR2 YNFKEQ. As DNA, the CDR3 is TGTGCCAGCAGCCAAAAGGGGCGGGAGGGGTCTTACAATGAGCAGTTCTTC. It encodes CASSQKGREGSYNEQFF.

This sequence joins TRBV6-5 and TRBJ1-1; D not resolved. The V gene lost 5 bases and the J gene lost 4 bases, with 11 bases spanning the gap. This CDR3 has 13 amino acids. CDR1 and CDR2 from the germline V gene are MNHEY and SVGAGI. The CDR3 sequence is CASSAPGTTEAFF. Here the CDR3 DNA reads TGTGCCAGCAGTGCTCCAGGTACCACTGAAGCTTTCTTT.

A few counts support this clone. The rearrangement joins TRBV10-3 to TRBJ1-2; D unresolved. CDR1 ENHRY and CDR2 SYGVKD come from the germline V gene. The ends were cut back, 8 bases at V and 3 bases at J, with 25 bases in the middle. The CDR3 sequence is 17 residues long. For the CDR3, the DNA is TGTGCCATCTGGGAATCCACCACCAAATCAACCTACTATGGCTACACCTTC. Translated, it gives CAIWESTTKSTYYGYTF.